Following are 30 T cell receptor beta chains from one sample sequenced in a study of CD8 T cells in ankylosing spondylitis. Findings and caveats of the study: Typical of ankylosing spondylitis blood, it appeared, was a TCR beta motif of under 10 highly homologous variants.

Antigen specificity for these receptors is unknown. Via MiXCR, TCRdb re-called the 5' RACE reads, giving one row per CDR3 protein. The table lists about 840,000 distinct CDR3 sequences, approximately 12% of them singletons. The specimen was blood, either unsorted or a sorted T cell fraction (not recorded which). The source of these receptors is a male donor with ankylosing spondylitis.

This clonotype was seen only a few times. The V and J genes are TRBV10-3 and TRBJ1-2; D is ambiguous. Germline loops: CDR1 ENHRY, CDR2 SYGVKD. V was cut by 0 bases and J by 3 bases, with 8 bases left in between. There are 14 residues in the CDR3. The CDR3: CAISESPHYYGYTF. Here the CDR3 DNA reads TGTGCCATCAGTGAGTCCCCACATTACTATGGCTACACCTTC.

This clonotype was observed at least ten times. This CDR3 is CASSLGSVGETQYF. The CDR3 DNA sequence: TGTGCCAGCAGTCTAGGGTCTGTTGGAGAGACCCAGTACTTC. This rearrangement joins TRBV7-2 to TRBJ2-5, with D unresolved. CDR1 is SGHTA and CDR2 is FQGNSA in the germline V gene. V dropped 6 bases and J dropped 4 bases, with 15 bases sitting between them. The length of the CDR3 is 14 residues.

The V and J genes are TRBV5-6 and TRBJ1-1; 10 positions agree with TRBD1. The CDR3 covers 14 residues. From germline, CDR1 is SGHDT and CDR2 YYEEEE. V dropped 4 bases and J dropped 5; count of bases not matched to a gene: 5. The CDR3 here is CASSETGGRTEAFF. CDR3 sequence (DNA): TGTGCCAGCAGCGAGACAGGGGGCAGGACTGAAGCTTTCTTT.

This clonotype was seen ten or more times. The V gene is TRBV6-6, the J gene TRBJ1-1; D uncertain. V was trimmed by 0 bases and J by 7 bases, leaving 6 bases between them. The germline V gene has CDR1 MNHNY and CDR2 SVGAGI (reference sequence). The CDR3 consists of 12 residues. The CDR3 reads CASSYSMGEAFF. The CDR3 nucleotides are TGTGCCAGCAGTTACTCGATGGGTGAAGCTTTCTTT.

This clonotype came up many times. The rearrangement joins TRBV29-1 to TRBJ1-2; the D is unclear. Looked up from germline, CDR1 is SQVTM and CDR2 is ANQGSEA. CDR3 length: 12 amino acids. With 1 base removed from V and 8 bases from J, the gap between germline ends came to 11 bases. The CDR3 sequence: CSVEGDIWGYTF. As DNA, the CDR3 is TGCAGCGTTGAAGGAGATATATGGGGCTACACCTTC.

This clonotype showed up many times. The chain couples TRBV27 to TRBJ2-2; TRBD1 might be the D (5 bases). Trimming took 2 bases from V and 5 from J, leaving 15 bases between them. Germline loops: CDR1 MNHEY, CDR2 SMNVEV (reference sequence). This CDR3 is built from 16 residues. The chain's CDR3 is CASSLRVRARTGELFF. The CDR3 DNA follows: TGTGCCAGCAGTTTAAGGGTCAGGGCAAGAACCGGGGAGCTGTTTTTT.

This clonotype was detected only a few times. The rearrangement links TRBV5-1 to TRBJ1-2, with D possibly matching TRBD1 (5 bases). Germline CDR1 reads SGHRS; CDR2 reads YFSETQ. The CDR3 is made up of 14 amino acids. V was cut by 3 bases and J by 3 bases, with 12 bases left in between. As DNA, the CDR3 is TGCGCCAGCAGCTCGGAGACAGTAGACTATGGCTACACCTTC. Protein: CASSSETVDYGYTF.

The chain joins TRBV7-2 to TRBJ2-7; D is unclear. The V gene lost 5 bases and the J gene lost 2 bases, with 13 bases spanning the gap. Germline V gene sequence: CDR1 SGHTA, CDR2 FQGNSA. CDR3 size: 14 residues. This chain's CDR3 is CASSRRHKTYEQYF. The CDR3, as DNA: TGTGCCAGCAGCCGTCGACACAAAACCTACGAGCAGTACTTC.

CDR3: CASSYGRGPQSAFF. In nucleotides, the CDR3 is TGTGCCAGTTCCTATGGGCGGGGGCCCCAGAGCGCTTTCTTT. This chain links TRBV6-1 with TRBJ1-1, with D possibly being TRBD1 (6 bases). Germline loops: CDR1 MNHNS, CDR2 SASEGT. Trimming removed 9 bases at V and 11 bases at J, with 25 bases between. This CDR3 is built from 14 residues.

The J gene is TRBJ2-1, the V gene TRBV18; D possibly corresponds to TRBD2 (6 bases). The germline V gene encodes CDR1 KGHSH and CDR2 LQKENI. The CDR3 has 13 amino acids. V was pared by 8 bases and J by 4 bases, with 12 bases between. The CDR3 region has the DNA TGTGCCAGCACCGGGACTCAGTACAATGAGCAGTTCTTC. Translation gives CASTGTQYNEQFF.

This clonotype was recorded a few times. The CDR3 region is CASSTSSGRKTYEQYF. The CDR3 DNA follows: TGTGCCAGCAGTACCTCGAGCGGGAGGAAGACCTACGAGCAGTACTTC. The V gene is TRBV6-5, the J gene TRBJ2-7; 9 nucleotides line up with TRBD2. After removal of 5 bases from V and 2 bases from J, the junction contained 10 bases not matched to a gene. Germline V gives CDR1 MNHEY, CDR2 SVGAGI. CDR3 size: 16 residues.

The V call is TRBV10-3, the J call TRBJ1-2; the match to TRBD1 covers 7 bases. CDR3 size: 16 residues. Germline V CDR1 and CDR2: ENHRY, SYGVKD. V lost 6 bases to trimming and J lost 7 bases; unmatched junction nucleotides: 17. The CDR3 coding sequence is TGTGCCATCAGCGTTGGGACAGCCCGGGGTTTGGGTGGCTACACCTTC. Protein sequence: CAISVGTARGLGGYTF.

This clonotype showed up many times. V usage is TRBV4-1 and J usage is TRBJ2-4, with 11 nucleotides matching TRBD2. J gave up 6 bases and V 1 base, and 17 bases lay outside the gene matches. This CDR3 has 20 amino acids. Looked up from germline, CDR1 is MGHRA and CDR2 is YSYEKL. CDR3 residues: CASSQAILAGGQRRRNIQYF. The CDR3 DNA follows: TGCGCCAGCAGCCAAGCGATCCTAGCGGGAGGCCAAAGGCGACGAAACATTCAGTACTTC.

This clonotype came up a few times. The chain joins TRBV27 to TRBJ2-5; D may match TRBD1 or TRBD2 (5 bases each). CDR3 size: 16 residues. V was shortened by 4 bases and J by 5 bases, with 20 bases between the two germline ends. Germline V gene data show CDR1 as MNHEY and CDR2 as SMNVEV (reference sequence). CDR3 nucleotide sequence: TGTGCCAGCAGTTCCCGGGGCACCTCTGCCCGGGAGACCCAGTACTTC. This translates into CASSSRGTSARETQYF.

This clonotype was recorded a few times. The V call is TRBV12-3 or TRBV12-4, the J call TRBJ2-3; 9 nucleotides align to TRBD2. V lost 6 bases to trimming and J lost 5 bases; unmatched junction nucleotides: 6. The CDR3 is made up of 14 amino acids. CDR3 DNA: TGTGCCAGCAGGGAGAGCGGGGGGATAGATACGCAGTATTTT. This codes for CASRESGGIDTQYF.

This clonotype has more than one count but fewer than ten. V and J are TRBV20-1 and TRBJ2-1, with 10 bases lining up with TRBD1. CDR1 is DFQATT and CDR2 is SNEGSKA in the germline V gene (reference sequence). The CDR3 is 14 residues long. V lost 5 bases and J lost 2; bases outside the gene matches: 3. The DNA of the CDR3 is TGCAGTGCTGGGACAGGGGCCCCCTACAATGAGCAGTTCTTC. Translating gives CSAGTGAPYNEQFF.

The CDR3 region has the DNA TGTGCCAGCAGCGAGATTGCAGGGATCAATTCACCCCTCCACTTT. Residues: CASSEIAGINSPLHF. The genes are TRBV6-1 and TRBJ1-6; tentative D call: TRBD1 (5 bases). The germline V gene encodes CDR1 MNHNS and CDR2 SASEGT. V was cut by 6 bases and J by 7 bases, with 16 bases left in between. The CDR3 spans 15 residues.

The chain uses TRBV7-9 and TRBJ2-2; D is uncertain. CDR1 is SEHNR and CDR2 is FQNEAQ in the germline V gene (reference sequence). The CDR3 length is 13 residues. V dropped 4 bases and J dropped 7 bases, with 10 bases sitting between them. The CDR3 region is CASSSLSIGELFF. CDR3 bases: TGTGCCAGCAGCTCATTAAGCATCGGGGAGCTGTTTTTT.

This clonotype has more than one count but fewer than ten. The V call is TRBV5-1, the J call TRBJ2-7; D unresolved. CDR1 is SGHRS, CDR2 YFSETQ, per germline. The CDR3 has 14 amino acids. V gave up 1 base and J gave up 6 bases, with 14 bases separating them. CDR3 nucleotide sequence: TGCGCCAGCAGCTTGTCCGCCGTTGTCTCCGAGCAGTACTTC. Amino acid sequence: CASSLSAVVSEQYF. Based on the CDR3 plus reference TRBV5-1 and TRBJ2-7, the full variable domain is KAGVTQTPRYLIKTRGQQVTLSCSPISGHRSVSWYQQTPGQGLQFLFEYFSETQRNKGNFPGRFSGRQFSNSRSEMNVSTLELGDSALYLCASSLSAVVSEQYFGPGTRLTVT.

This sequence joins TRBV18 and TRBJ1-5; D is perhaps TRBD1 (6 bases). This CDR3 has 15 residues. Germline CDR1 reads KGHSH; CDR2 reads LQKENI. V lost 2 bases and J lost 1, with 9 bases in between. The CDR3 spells CASSPIGQSNQPQHF. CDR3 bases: TGTGCCAGCTCACCAATCGGACAGAGCAATCAGCCCCAGCATTTT.

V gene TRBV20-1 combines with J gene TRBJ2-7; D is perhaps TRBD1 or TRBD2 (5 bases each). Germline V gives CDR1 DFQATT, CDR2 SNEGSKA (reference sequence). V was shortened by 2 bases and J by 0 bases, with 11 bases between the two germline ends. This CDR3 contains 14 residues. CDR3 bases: TGCAGTGCTAGACGGGGCAGGAGCTCCTACGAGCAGTACTTC. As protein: CSARRGRSSYEQYF.

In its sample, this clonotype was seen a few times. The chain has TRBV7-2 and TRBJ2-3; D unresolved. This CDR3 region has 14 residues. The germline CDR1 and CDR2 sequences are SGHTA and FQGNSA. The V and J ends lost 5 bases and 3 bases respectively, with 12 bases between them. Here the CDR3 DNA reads TGTGCCAGCAGCATCAACTCAGTTACAGATACGCAGTATTTT. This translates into CASSINSVTDTQYF. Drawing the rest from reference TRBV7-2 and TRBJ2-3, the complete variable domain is GAGVSQSPSNKVTEKGKDVELRCDPISGHTALYWYRQSLGQGLEFLIYFQGNSAPDKSGLPSDRFSAERTGGSVSTLTIQRTQQEDSAVYLCASSINSVTDTQYFGPGTRLTVL.

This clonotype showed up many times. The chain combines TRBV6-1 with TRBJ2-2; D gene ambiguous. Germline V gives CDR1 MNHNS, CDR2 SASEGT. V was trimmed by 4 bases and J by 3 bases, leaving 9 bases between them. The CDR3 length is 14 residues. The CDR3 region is CASSVRVYTGELFF. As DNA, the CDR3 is TGTGCCAGCAGTGTTCGGGTCTACACCGGGGAGCTGTTTTTT.

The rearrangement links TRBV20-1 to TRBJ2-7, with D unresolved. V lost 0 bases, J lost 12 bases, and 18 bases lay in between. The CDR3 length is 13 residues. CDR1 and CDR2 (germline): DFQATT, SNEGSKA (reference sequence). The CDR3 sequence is CSARDPGSRLLYF. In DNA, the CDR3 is TGCAGTGCTAGAGACCCGGGCAGCCGGCTACTGTACTTC.

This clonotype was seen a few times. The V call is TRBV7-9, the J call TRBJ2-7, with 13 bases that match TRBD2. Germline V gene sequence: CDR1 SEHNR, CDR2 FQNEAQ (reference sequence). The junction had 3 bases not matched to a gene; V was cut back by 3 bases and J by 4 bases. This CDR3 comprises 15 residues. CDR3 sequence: CASSFRTSGGYEQYF. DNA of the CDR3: TGTGCCAGCAGCTTCCGGACTAGCGGGGGATACGAGCAGTACTTC.

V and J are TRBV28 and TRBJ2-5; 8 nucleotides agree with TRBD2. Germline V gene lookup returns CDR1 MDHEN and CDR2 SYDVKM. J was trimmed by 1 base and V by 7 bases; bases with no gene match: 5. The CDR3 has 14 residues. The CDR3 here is CASIPSGGQETQYF. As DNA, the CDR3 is TGTGCCAGCATTCCCAGCGGGGGCCAAGAGACCCAGTACTTC.

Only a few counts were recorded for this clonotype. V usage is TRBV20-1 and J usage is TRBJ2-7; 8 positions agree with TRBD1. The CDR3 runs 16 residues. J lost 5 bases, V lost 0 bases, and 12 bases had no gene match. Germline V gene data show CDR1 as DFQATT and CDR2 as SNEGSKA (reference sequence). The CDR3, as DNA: TGCAGTGCTAGAGATCTTAGGACAGGGAAGTCCAACGAGCAGTACTTC. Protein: CSARDLRTGKSNEQYF.

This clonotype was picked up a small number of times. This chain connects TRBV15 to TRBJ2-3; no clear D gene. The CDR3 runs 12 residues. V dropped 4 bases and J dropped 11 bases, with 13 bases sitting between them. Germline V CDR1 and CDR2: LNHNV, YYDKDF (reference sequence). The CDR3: CATSNIPAGQYF. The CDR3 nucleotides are TGTGCCACCAGCAACATACCCGCCGGGCAGTATTTT.

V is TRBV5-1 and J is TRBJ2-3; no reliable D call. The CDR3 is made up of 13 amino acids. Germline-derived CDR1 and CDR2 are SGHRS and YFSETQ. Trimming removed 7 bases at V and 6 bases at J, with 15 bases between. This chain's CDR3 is CASRSALTDTQYF. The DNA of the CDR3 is TGCGCCAGCCGAAGTGCGCTGACGGATACGCAGTATTTT.

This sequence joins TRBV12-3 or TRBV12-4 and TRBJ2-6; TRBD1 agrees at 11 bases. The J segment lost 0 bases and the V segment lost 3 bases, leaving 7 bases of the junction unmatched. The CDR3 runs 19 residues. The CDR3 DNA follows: TGTGCCAGCAGTTTGGTCTTGGGACAGGGGGGCTCTGGGGCCAACGTCCTGACTTTC. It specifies CASSLVLGQGGSGANVLTF.